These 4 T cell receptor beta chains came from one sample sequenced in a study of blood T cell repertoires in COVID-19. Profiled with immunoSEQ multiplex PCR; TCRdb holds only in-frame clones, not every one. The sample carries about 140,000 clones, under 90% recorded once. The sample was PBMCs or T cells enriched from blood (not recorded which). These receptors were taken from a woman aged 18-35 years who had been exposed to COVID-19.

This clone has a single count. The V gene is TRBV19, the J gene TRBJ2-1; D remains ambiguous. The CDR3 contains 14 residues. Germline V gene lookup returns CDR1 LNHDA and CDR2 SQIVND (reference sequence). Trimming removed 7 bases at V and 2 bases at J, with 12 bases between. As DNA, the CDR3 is TGTGCCAGTACTTGGTCGGTGACCTACAATGAGCAGTTCTTC. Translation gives CASTWSVTYNEQFF.

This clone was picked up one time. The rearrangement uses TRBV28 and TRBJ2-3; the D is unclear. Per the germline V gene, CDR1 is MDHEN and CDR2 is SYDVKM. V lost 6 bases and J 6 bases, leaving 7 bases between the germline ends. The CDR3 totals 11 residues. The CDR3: CASRLRDTQYF. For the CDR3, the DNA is TGTGCCAGCAGGCTCCGGGATACGCAGTATTTT.

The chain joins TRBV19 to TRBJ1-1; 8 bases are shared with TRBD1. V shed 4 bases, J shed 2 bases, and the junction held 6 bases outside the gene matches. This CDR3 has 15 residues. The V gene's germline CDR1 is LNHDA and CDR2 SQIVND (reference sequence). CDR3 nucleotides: TGTGCCAGTAGTACCTTCGACAGGGGCAACACTGAAGCTTTCTTT. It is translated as CASSTFDRGNTEAFF.

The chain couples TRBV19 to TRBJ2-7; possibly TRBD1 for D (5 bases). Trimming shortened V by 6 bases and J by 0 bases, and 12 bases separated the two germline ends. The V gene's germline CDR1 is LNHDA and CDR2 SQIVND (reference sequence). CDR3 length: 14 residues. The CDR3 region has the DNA TGTGCCAGTAGACCCAAAAGGGGCTCCTACGAGCAGTACTTC. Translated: CASRPKRGSYEQYF.